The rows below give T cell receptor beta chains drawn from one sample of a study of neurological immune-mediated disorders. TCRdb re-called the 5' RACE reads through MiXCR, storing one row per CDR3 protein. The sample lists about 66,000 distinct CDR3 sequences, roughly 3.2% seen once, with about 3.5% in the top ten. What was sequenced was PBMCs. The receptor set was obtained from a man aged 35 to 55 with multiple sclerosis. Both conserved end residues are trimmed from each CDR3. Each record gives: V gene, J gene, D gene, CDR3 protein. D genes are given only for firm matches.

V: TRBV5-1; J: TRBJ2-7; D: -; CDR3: ASSLGAGPSSYEQY
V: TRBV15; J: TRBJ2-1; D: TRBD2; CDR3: ATSGLFRGLADYNEQF
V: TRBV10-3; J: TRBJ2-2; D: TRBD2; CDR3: AIRTGTSGNTGELF
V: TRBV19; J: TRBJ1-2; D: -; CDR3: ASTEGRRNYGYT
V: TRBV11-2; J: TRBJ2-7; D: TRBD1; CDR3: ASSHPGQGEYEQY
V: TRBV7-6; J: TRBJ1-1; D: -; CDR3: ASSSGLNTEAF
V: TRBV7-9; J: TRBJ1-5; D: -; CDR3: ASSVLGSNQPQH
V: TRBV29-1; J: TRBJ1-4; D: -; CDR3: SVEDAHVDEKLF
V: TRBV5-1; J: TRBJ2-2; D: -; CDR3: ASSLGVATGELF
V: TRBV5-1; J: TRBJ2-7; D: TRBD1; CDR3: ASSLEGQDYEQY
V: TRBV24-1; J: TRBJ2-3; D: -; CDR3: ATSDSTGSLEQY
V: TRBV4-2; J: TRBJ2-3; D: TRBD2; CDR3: ASSQDGVAGRGTDTQY
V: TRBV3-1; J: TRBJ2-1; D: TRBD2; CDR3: ASTLLAGGTNEQF
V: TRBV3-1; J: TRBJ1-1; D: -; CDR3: ASSDHGPMNSEAF
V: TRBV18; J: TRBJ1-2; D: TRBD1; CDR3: ASSPSGTGEGYT
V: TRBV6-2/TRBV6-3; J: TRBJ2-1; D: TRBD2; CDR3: ASSQPPGLAYNEQF
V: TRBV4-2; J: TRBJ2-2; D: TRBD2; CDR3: ASSQDQDSGRTGELF
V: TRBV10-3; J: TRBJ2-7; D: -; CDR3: ATLTGTKGNEQY
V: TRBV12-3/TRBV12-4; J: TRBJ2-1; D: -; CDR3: ASSLRLSEQF
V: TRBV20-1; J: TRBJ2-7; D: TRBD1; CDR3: SARDPKQGAGYEQY
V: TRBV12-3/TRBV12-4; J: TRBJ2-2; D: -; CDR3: ASSFSGGGELF
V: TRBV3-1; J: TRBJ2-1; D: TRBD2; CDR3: ASSQGEGRNEQF
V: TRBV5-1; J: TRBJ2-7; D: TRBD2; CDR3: ASSLDRREHEQY
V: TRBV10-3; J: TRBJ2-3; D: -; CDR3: AISETGSTDTQY
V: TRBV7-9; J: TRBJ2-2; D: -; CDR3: ASSLSQARFGELF
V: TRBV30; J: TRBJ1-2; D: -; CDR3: AWSVRDNYGYT
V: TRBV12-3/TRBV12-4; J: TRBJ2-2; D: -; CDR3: ASSLVQATNTGELF
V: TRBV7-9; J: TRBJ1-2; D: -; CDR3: ASSSGTLGYGYT
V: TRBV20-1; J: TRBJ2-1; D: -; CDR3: SAPPLGETYNEQF
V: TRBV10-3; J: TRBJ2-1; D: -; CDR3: AIGREGVTPGEQF
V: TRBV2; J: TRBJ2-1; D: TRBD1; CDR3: ASSQGTGGVSEQF
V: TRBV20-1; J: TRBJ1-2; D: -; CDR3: SARSGSET
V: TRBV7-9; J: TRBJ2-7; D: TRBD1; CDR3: ASSSPEARDRGFHEQY
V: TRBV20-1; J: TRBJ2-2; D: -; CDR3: SARVLNTGELF
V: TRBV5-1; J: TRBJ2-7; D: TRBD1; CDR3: ASSFRGRDEQY
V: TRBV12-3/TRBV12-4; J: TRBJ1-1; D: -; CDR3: ASSPPAEGTEAF
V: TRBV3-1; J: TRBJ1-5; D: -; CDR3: ASSPQDPNQPQH
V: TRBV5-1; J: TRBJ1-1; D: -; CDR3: ASSSLYRDGNTEAF
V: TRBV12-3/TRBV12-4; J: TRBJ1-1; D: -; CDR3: ASSFLALNTEAF
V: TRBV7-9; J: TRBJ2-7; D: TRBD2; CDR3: ASNAGGAFYEQY
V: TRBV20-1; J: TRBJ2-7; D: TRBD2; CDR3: SARVLGLAGPQY
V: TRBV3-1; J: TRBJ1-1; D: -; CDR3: ASSLVENTEAF
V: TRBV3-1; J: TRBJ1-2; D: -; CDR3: ASSQGGNYGYT